The T cell receptor (beta chain) described here comes from a study of identical twins. Broader study findings: Models underestimated out-of-frame TCR alpha sharing in monozygotic twins. Abundant cord blood beta clonotypes carried fewer insertions; memory repertoires showed none. It was cross-sectional statistical analysis, not following the same donors, that the conclusions relied on.

Using its own MiXCR run on the 5' RACE reads, TCRdb lists one record per CDR3 protein. The sample shows about 530,000 distinct CDR3 sequences, 15% of them seen only once. The CDR3 sequence is 16 residues long. Trimming cost V 1 base and J 2 bases, with 14 bases left between them. Per the germline V gene, CDR1 is LGHDT and CDR2 is YNNKEL (reference sequence). This clonotype has only a few counts. What it binds is not known. All donors were healthy, and all were Caucasian. This sample also appeared in a second study, on yellow fever vaccine responses in identical twins.

The sample taken for sequencing was CD4+ T cells sorted from blood. The chain employs TRBV3-1 and TRBJ1-1; D is uncertain. This clonotype was obtained from a woman under 30 in good health. The CDR3 sequence is CASSQGPLRANTEAFF. For the CDR3, the DNA is TGTGCCAGCAGCCAAGGGCCGCTCCGGGCCAACACTGAAGCTTTCTTT.